This T cell receptor (beta chain) was profiled in a study of vaccination effects on CD4 cells after COVID-19. Turning to the study itself: After the second dose, samples were taken at median day 72. Each well held 1.5 million to 2.5 million PBMC cultured with about 9.9 ug/ml peptides and 10 IU/ml IL-2.

Researchers isolated CD4+ T cells once ten to eleven days of culture had elapsed. BNT162b2 vaccine or mRNA-1273 vaccine was given to participants in two doses. It was on days 3 and 7 that half the medium was replaced with IL-2 medium. Study-level results: A shortage of convalescent patients and an absence of early post-infection timepoints characterized the study.

Assay: immunoSEQ multiplex PCR; the TCRdb copy retains only in-frame clones and omits some. Counted here are tens of thousands of clones, 70% to 85% occurring once; the ten biggest clones make up approximately 2%. In the case of this clone: Its antigen is currently unknown.

The CDR3 covers 15 residues. V was clipped by 6 bases and J by 4 bases, with 16 bases between them. CDR1 is KGHSH and CDR2 is LQKENI in the germline V gene. Source: CD4+ T cells from PBMCs cultured without peptide, taken after COVID-19 vaccination. This chain links TRBV18 with TRBJ2-1; possible D gene TRBD1, 5 bases. The clonotype originates from a human donor who received a COVID-19 vaccine. The CDR3 sequence is CASSLSGFTYNEQFF. The CDR3 coding sequence is TGTGCCAGCTCCCTCTCAGGGTTTACGTACAATGAGCAGTTCTTC. The full variable domain, rest sourced from reference TRBV18 and TRBJ2-1, is NAGVMQNPRHLVRRRGQEARLRCSPMKGHSHVYWYRQLPEEGLKFMVYLQKENIIDESGMPKERFSAEFPKEGPSILRIQQVVRGDSAAYFCASSLSGFTYNEQFFGPGTRLTVL.